One and the same sample provided the 20 T cell receptor beta chains below, sequenced in a study of cytomegalovirus exposure and HLA in healthy donors (dated by TCRdb to between 2016 and 2019). The library was made by the immunoSEQ multiplex PCR assay. For the multiplex PCR, a mixture combining 60 forward primers for TCR Vbeta segments and 13 reverse primers for TCR Jbeta segments was used. Entries here come from immuneACCESS through TCRdb and include only in-frame sequences with V and J called. Some clones fail to appear in such tables; in the studies checked, an unresolved V gene covers under half of the shortfall, and the cause of the remainder is unknown. The sample includes roughly 140,000 clones, with more than 75% observed a single time. The top ten hold around 2.9% of the sample. Sequenced sample: PBMCs. The receptors stem from a female donor in good health and CMV-seronegative.

The chain is built from TRBV27 and TRBJ2-3, with a weak D call TRBD2 (5 bases). Deletions cut 4 bases from V and 6 bases from J, with 8 bases between. The CDR3 loop spans 12 amino acids. Germline V CDR1 and CDR2: MNHEY, SMNVEV (reference sequence). The chain's CDR3 is CASSSRRDTQYF. DNA for the CDR3: TGTGCCAGCAGTTCCCGGAGGGATACGCAGTATTTT.

Concerning this clone: Within the sample, other DNA sequences also encode this same CDR3. This chain links TRBV19 with TRBJ1-2, with D possibly matching TRBD1 (6 bases). V shed 6 bases and J shed 3 bases, with 8 bases lying between them. Germline CDR1 is LNHDA and CDR2 is SQIVND (reference sequence). This CDR3 spans 12 amino acids. CDR3 coding DNA: TGTGCCAGTAGGACAGGAGACTATGGCTACACCTTC. Residues: CASRTGDYGYTF. The whole variable domain, remainder taken from reference TRBV19 and TRBJ1-2, is DGGITQSPKYLFRKEGQNVTLSCEQNLNHDAMYWYRQDPGQGLRLIYYSQIVNDFQKGDIAEGYSVSREKKESFPLTVTSAQKNPTAFYLCASRTGDYGYTFGSGTRLTVV.

The CDR3 loop is CASSLRAGGFCEQYF. The CDR3, as DNA: TGTGCCAGCAGTTTACGAGCGGGAGGATTCTGCGAGCAGTACTTC. The rearrangement links TRBV27 to TRBJ2-7, with 9 bases lining up with TRBD2. CDR1 MNHEY and CDR2 SMNVEV come from the germline V gene (reference sequence). The V and J ends lost 2 bases and 6 bases, in that order; junction bases with no gene match: 8. The CDR3 length is 15 residues.

The chain uses TRBV5-1 and TRBJ2-7; TRBD2 matches 8 bases. Trimming removed 2 bases from V and 3 bases from J; junction bases left unmatched: 7. The CDR3 consists of 15 residues. Germline CDR1 SGHRS, CDR2 YFSETQ. CDR3 sequence reads: CASSFGGVLSYEQYF. For the CDR3, the DNA is TGCGCCAGCAGCTTCGGGGGGGTGTTAAGCTACGAGCAGTACTTC.

This chain connects TRBV27 to TRBJ2-1; tentative D call: TRBD2 (5 bases). CDR3 length equals 13 residues. V was trimmed by 3 bases and J by 8 bases, leaving 11 bases between them. Germline values: CDR1 MNHEY, CDR2 SMNVEV (reference sequence). For the CDR3, the DNA is TGTGCCAGCAGTTTGCGAGGGAAACATGAGCAGTTCTTC. Residues: CASSLRGKHEQFF.

This clone was observed a handful of times. This sample also contains other DNA sequences that code for the same CDR3. CDR3 nucleotide sequence: TGTGCCAGCAGTTTATGGCCTATAGCGGGACACTCCTACGAGCAGTACTTC. Protein product: CASSLWPIAGHSYEQYF. V gene TRBV28 combines with J gene TRBJ2-7, with 8 positions matching TRBD2. In germline, CDR1 is MDHEN, CDR2 SYDVKM. The CDR3 covers 17 residues. V lost 0 bases to trimming and J lost 0 bases; unmatched junction nucleotides: 7.

V and J are TRBV6-5 and TRBJ1-1; 7 bases agree with TRBD1. The V gene end was trimmed by 9 bases and the J gene end by 0 bases; junction bases not matched to a gene: 7. Germline V lookup: CDR1 MNHEY, CDR2 SVGAGI. The CDR3 is 14 amino acids. CDR3 protein: CASKGGSLNTEAFF. CDR3 DNA: TGTGCCAGTAAAGGGGGCTCCCTGAACACTGAAGCTTTCTTT.

The CDR3 spells CASSPPGGQFQPQHF. DNA for the CDR3: TGCGCCAGCAGCCCCCCCGGGGGGCAGTTTCAGCCCCAGCATTTT. The rearrangement uses TRBV4-1 and TRBJ1-5, with D maybe TRBD1 (6 bases). Trimming took off 4 bases at V and 6 bases at J, with 16 bases between the two ends. The CDR3 is 15 residues long. CDR1 is MGHRA, CDR2 YSYEKL, per germline.

The chain employs TRBV10-3 and TRBJ1-2; 9 bases are a match to TRBD1. Trimming removed 5 bases from V and 6 bases from J; junction bases left unmatched: 4. This CDR3 comprises 13 residues. Germline CDR1 and CDR2: ENHRY and SYGVKD. CDR3 in amino acids: CAISPGQGDGYTF. DNA of the CDR3: TGTGCCATCAGTCCGGGACAGGGTGATGGCTACACCTTC.

The chain employs TRBV30 and TRBJ1-1; D perhaps matches TRBD1 (5 bases). CDR1 is GTSNPN and CDR2 is SVGIG in the germline V gene (reference sequence). The germline V and J ends were trimmed by 2 bases and 10 bases, with 17 bases remaining between them. The CDR3 covers 13 residues. The CDR3 reads CAWSNTGVFRAFF. The CDR3 DNA reads TGTGCCTGGAGTAATACAGGTGTGTTTCGAGCTTTCTTT.

The CDR3 reads CASSVDPGGYSTDTQYF. The CDR3 nucleotides read TGTGCCAGCAGCGTAGATCCCGGGGGGTATAGCACAGATACGCAGTATTTT. This chain uses TRBV9 with TRBJ2-3, with 7 bases matching TRBD2. The CDR3 extends over 17 amino acids. In germline, CDR1 is SGDLS, CDR2 YYNGEE. V was pared by 0 bases and J by 0 bases, with 7 bases of the junction left unmatched. Together with reference TRBV9 and TRBJ2-3, the CDR3 gives the full variable domain: DSGVTQTPKHLITATGQRVTLRCSPRSGDLSVYWYQQSLDQGLQFLIQYYNGEERAKGNILERFSAQQFPDLHSELNLSSLELGDSALYFCASSVDPGGYSTDTQYFGPGTRLTVL.

The CDR3 spells CASSFSGLAAYEQYF. The CDR3 nucleotides are TGTGCCAGCAGCTTTTCGGGACTAGCGGCATACGAGCAGTACTTC. The V call is TRBV5-6, the J call TRBJ2-7, with TRBD2 matching 11 bases. Trimming took 2 bases from V and 4 from J; bases not matched to a gene: 5. This CDR3 region has 15 residues. The germline V gene encodes CDR1 SGHDT and CDR2 YYEEEE.

This chain joins TRBV30 and TRBJ1-1; D gene unclear. The germline V and J ends were trimmed by 0 bases and 7 bases, with 6 bases remaining between them. This CDR3 has 11 amino acids. Germline V gene sequence: CDR1 GTSNPN, CDR2 SVGIG (reference sequence). The CDR3 loop is CAWSVSGEAFF. Here the CDR3 DNA reads TGTGCCTGGAGTGTATCAGGTGAAGCTTTCTTT.

This clone was recorded only once. This chain joins TRBV28 and TRBJ2-5; TRBD1 aligns across 7 bases. V shed 6 bases, J shed 5 bases, and the junction held 9 bases outside the gene matches. Looked up from germline, CDR1 is MDHEN and CDR2 is SYDVKM. This CDR3 spans 14 amino acids. CDR3 in amino acids: CASSLQGSRETQYF. The CDR3, as DNA: TGTGCCAGCAGCCTACAGGGGTCTAGGGAGACCCAGTACTTC.

CDR3 region: CASSSWGQAQAAQYF. CDR3 bases: TGTGCCAGCAGCTCGTGGGGACAGGCTCAAGCGGCCCAGTACTTC. The rearrangement uses TRBV5-4 and TRBJ2-5; 8 nucleotides line up with TRBD1. CDR1 is SGHNT, CDR2 YYREEE, per germline (reference sequence). This CDR3 comprises 15 residues. The V and J ends lost 3 bases and 9 bases, in that order; junction bases with no gene match: 13. The whole variable domain, filled in from reference TRBV5-4 and TRBJ2-5, reads ETGVTQSPTHLIKTRGQQVTLRCSSQSGHNTVSWYQQALGQGPQFIFQYYREEENGRGNFPPRFSGLQFPNYSSELNVNALELDDSALYLCASSSWGQAQAAQYFGPGTRLLVL.

J is TRBJ2-7 and V is TRBV7-9, with D tentatively TRBD1 (6 bases). Germline assignment: CDR1 SEHNR and CDR2 FQNEAQ (reference sequence). The CDR3 loop spans 13 amino acids. V gave up 5 bases and J gave up 3 bases, with 11 bases separating them. CDR3 nucleotide sequence: TGTGCCAGCAGCAATCAGGGGTACTACGAGCAGTACTTC. Its protein product is CASSNQGYYEQYF.

This clone has only a few counts. The J gene is TRBJ1-1, the V gene TRBV19; D is ambiguous. The length of the CDR3 is 16 residues. V was trimmed by 7 bases and J by 0 bases, leaving 18 bases between them. Germline CDR1 LNHDA, CDR2 SQIVND (reference sequence). The CDR3 DNA sequence: TGTGCCAGTACCCCACAGTCACGGCTTATGAACACTGAAGCTTTCTTT. It specifies CASTPQSRLMNTEAFF.

This clone has a single count. This chain uses TRBV10-3 with TRBJ2-7, with 7 bases that match TRBD2. The ends lost 2 bases at V and 5 bases at J; junction bases unmatched: 6. Germline-derived CDR1 and CDR2 are ENHRY and SYGVKD. This CDR3 has 14 residues. CDR3 amino acids: CAISELGGFNEQYF. The DNA for the CDR3 is TGTGCCATCAGTGAGCTCGGGGGGTTCAACGAGCAGTACTTC.

This clone was found a few times. This is likely a read error, given that the CDR3 carries no conserved phenylalanine or tryptophan at its end. The DNA is left out, because the CDR3 cannot be placed on it with certainty; the CDR3 is given as TCRdb lists it. The chain couples TRBV30 to TRBJ1-1. Germline V gene sequence: CDR1 GTSNPN, CDR2 SVGIG (reference sequence). The CDR3 totals 12 residues, both ends included. The chain's CDR3 is CAWGPFPGALYG.

The chain has TRBV7-2 and TRBJ2-7; 12 bases line up with TRBD1. The CDR3 loop spans 15 amino acids. The germline V gene encodes CDR1 SGHTA and CDR2 FQGNSA. Trimming removed 4 bases from V and 4 bases from J; junction bases left unmatched: 5. The CDR3 region has the DNA TGTGCCAGCAGCTCCGGGACAGGGGGCGGATACGAGCAGTACTTC. Its protein product is CASSSGTGGGYEQYF.